A single sample is the source of the 3 T cell receptor beta chains below, sequenced in a study of blood T cell repertoires in COVID-19. TCRdb's table, derived via immunoSEQ multiplex PCR, lists solely in-frame clones and lacks some. The sample lists 9,500 to 13,000 clones; 75% to 90% were seen once. Material: peripheral blood. These receptors were taken from a human donor in a cohort sampled during active COVID-19.

V usage is TRBV5-1 and J usage is TRBJ2-1; no firm D call. CDR1 is SGHRS, CDR2 YFSETQ, per germline. V was pared by 3 bases and J by 4 bases, with 14 bases between. This CDR3 region has 15 residues. The CDR3 sequence is CASSSVQYGYNEQFF. The CDR3, as DNA: TGCGCCAGCAGCTCGGTCCAATACGGGTACAATGAGCAGTTCTTC.

The chain employs TRBV5-1 and TRBJ2-5, with a possible D match to TRBD1 (6 bases). The length of the CDR3 is 15 residues. Trimming shortened V by 4 bases and J by 1 base, and 14 bases separated the two germline ends. Germline V gene sequence: CDR1 SGHRS, CDR2 YFSETQ. CDR3 protein: CASSLTRDTQETQYF. For the CDR3, the DNA is TGCGCCAGCAGCCTGACCCGGGACACCCAAGAGACCCAGTACTTC.

The rearrangement uses TRBV7-2 and TRBJ2-2, with D perhaps TRBD2 (6 bases). Between the trimmed V and J ends, which lost 6 bases and 1 base, there was a span of 15 bases. This CDR3 has 16 residues. Germline V lookup: CDR1 SGHTA, CDR2 FQGNSA. In DNA, the CDR3 is TGTGCCAGCAGGCCCGCGGGTAGCGGGAACACCGGGGAGCTGTTTTTT. As protein: CASRPAGSGNTGELFF.